This T cell receptor (beta chain) stems from a study of blood T cell repertoires in COVID-19. The CDR3 spans 16 residues. The germline V gene encodes CDR1 SGHVS and CDR2 FNYEAQ. Trimming shortened V by 5 bases and J by 0 bases, and 14 bases separated the two germline ends. Self-reported history from a screening survey and questionnaire set each donor's cohort. Under the authors' procedure: Estimated nucleated cell counts came from reference gene primer amplification. This table comes from immunoSEQ multiplex PCR, and its TCRdb copy is limited to in-frame clones, with some not included. V, J and clone size derive from that table, while D and trimming were established from the DNA sequence. The table lists some 410,000 clones, over 75% of them singletons, with over 0.9% in the top ten.

The gene calls are TRBV7-6 and TRBJ1-3; D unresolved. Sequenced sample: PBMCs or T cells enriched from blood (not recorded which). This receptor was identified in a woman in her thirties with acute COVID-19. The CDR3 loop is CASSASNSYSGNTIYF. The CDR3 nucleotides are TGTGCCAGCAGCGCAAGTAACAGTTACTCTGGAAACACCATATATTTT.